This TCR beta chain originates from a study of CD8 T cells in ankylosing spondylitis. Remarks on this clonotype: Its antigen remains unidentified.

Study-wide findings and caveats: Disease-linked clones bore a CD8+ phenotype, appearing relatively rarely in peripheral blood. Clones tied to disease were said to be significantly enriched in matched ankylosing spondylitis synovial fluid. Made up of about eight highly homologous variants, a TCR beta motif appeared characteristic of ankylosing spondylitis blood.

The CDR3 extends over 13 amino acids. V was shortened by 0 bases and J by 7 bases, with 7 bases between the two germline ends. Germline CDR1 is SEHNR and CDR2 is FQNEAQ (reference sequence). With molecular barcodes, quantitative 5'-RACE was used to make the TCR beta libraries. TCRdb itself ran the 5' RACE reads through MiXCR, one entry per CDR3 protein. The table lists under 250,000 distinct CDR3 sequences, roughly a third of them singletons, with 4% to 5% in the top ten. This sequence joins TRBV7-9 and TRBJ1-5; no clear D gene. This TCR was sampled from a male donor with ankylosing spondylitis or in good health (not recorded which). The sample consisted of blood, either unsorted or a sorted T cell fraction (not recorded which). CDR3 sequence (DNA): TGTGCCAGCAGCTTAGCCGGTTCGCAGCCCCAGCATTTT. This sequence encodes CASSLAGSQPQHF.